Detailed here is one T cell receptor beta chain. Its antigen is not identified. Mouse names are used for the genes. The read ends 1 residue before the CDR3 terminus; that terminus is restored from the germline J gene. Time point described: mouse harvest day 7 after allogeneic transplant. Each mouse received 10^7 T-cell-depleted marrow cells plus 10^6 splenic CD5+ T cells by tail vein. Germline CDR1 reads KGHTA; CDR2 reads FQNQQP. The CDR3 contains 11 residues. This entry comes from a study of tissue T cells after allogeneic stem cell transplantation. This table comes from immunoSEQ multiplex PCR, and its TCRdb copy is limited to in-frame clones, with some not included. The table has thousands of clones, 40% to 50% seen once. Study results and caveats: Across patients, clones rarely overlapped, yet motif clusters were shared tissue-specifically. Tissue-detected TCR repertoire was only partly captured by blood and spleen T cells.

The chain couples TRBV23 to TRBJ2-7; the table's D call, TRBD1, has no DNA check behind it. The clonotype was recovered from a female BALB/c mouse given C57BL/6 T cells with graft-versus-host disease after an allogeneic hematopoietic cell transplant. The sample comprised skin. Incomplete CDR3 DNA: TGCTCCAGCAGTCCAGGGTATGAACAGTAC. Translating gives CSSSPGYEQY. The entire CDR3 reads CSSSPGYEQYF.